Presented here are 23 T cell receptor beta chains from one specimen sequenced in a study of post-analysis software for immune sequencing data. Libraries were made from TCR beta cDNA, and they carried unique molecular identifiers. MiXCR, run by TCRdb on the PCR reads, gives a single entry per CDR3 protein. The table shows about 570,000 distinct CDR3 sequences, with around 34% occurring only once. Whole-study results and caveats: Controls showed lower frequencies than patients for 4 or 5 TRBV segments, and TRBV5-6, TRBV5-1 and TRBV20-1 were among these.

These TCRs are of unknown antigen specificity. Sequencing was carried out using blood. The receptors were sampled from a girl aged 2-17 years with multiple sclerosis.

The chain employs TRBV15 and TRBJ2-5; TRBD2 is a possible D gene (6 bases). V was trimmed by 3 bases and J by 5 bases, leaving 19 bases between them. The CDR3 extends over 16 amino acids. The germline V gene encodes CDR1 LNHNV and CDR2 YYDKDF (reference sequence). CDR3 coding DNA: TGTGCCACCAGCAGTTTTTTCCGGGAGAGAAGGGAGACCCAGTACTTC. Translation: CATSSFFRERRETQYF.

This clonotype was found a few times. The chain carries TRBV6-1 and TRBJ2-4, with D possibly TRBD1 on 6 matching bases. This CDR3 spans 15 amino acids. V was shortened by 0 bases and J by 8 bases, with 14 bases between the two germline ends. Germline V gives CDR1 MNHNS, CDR2 SASEGT. Here the CDR3 DNA reads TGTGCCAGCAGTGAAGCAAGGGGGTCTATGGACATTCAGTACTTC. Its translation is CASSEARGSMDIQYF.

The chain is built from TRBV2 and TRBJ1-5; a possible D gene is TRBD1 (5 bases). Germline CDR1 reads SNHLY; CDR2 reads FYNNEI. This CDR3 has 12 amino acids. V lost 6 bases to trimming and J lost 6 bases, with 9 bases between them. CDR3 loop: CASRGDSQPQHF. The CDR3 DNA sequence: TGTGCCAGCAGGGGAGACAGTCAGCCCCAGCATTTT.

The chain recombines TRBV10-3 with TRBJ1-1; TRBD1 is a possible D gene (5 bases). The V gene's germline CDR1 is ENHRY and CDR2 SYGVKD. The CDR3 consists of 16 residues. V was pared by 3 bases and J by 0 bases, with 14 bases between. CDR3 in DNA: TGTGCCATCAGTGAATCGGGACGGAACATGAACACTGAAGCTTTCTTT. Protein: CAISESGRNMNTEAFF.

This clonotype was recorded only once. This rearrangement joins TRBV12-3 or TRBV12-4 to TRBJ1-2; the match to TRBD1 covers 7 bases. There are 14 residues in the CDR3. The V and J ends lost 4 bases and 3 bases, in that order; junction bases with no gene match: 5. Here the CDR3 reads CASSCDREDYGYTF. The CDR3 DNA reads as TGTGCCAGCAGTTGCGACAGGGAGGACTATGGCTACACCTTC.

V usage is TRBV28 and J usage is TRBJ1-1; TRBD1 might be the D (6 bases). This CDR3 has 13 amino acids. Germline values: CDR1 MDHEN, CDR2 SYDVKM. Between the trimmed V and J ends, which lost 4 bases and 6 bases, there was a span of 12 bases. The CDR3 protein is CASSSYRVAEAFF. The CDR3 region has the DNA TGTGCCAGCAGTTCATACAGGGTGGCTGAAGCTTTCTTT.

The chain carries TRBV10-3 and TRBJ2-5, with D possibly being TRBD2 (6 bases). CDR1 and CDR2 (germline): ENHRY, SYGVKD. The germline V and J ends were trimmed by 4 bases and 3 bases, with 9 bases remaining between them. The CDR3 loop spans 13 amino acids. The CDR3 region is CAISGAGKETQYF. CDR3 sequence (DNA): TGTGCCATCAGTGGGGCGGGAAAAGAGACCCAGTACTTC.

The table lists this clonotype with a few counts. V gene TRBV7-9 combines with J gene TRBJ2-1; 7 bases are a match to TRBD2. After removal of 5 bases from V and 12 bases from J, the junction contained 1 base not matched to a gene. Germline assignment: CDR1 SEHNR and CDR2 FQNEAQ (reference sequence). The CDR3 runs 10 residues. The CDR3, as DNA: TGTGCCAGCAGCACGGGGGGGCAGTTCTTC. It encodes CASSTGGQFF.

The chain recombines TRBV6-6 with TRBJ2-6; D not certain. This CDR3 has 15 residues. Trimming cost V 3 bases and J 0 bases, with 6 bases left between them. CDR1 MNHNY and CDR2 SVGAGI come from the germline V gene (reference sequence). The DNA for the CDR3 is TGTGCCAGCAGTTATATGAGCTCTGGGGCCAACGTCCTGACTTTC. It codes for CASSYMSSGANVLTF.

V usage is TRBV3-1 and J usage is TRBJ2-7; 8 nucleotides line up with TRBD2. Losses at the gene ends were 9 bases for V and 6 bases for J; bases not matched to a gene: 13. Per the germline V gene, CDR1 is LGHDT and CDR2 is YNNKEL (reference sequence). The CDR3 totals 14 residues. CDR3 amino acids: CARGGNGGAGEQYF. DNA for the CDR3: TGTGCCAGAGGAGGTAACGGGGGGGCCGGCGAGCAGTACTTC.

This clonotype has a handful of counts. The chain is built from TRBV20-1 and TRBJ2-1; perhaps D is TRBD1 or TRBD2 (6 bases each). CDR1 is DFQATT and CDR2 is SNEGSKA in the germline V gene (reference sequence). The CDR3 length is 17 residues. V dropped 0 bases and J dropped 4 bases, with 19 bases sitting between them. Written as DNA, the CDR3 is TGCAGTGCTAGAGATCCAGAGGGGGGATGGGGGTACAATGAGCAGTTCTTC. Residues: CSARDPEGGWGYNEQFF.

This clonotype was found a few times. V gene TRBV24-1 combines with J gene TRBJ2-1; either TRBD1 or TRBD2 may fit D (5 bases each). The CDR3 totals 16 residues. V lost 4 bases and J 3 bases, leaving 15 bases between the germline ends. CDR1 is KGHDR, CDR2 SFDVKD, per germline. The CDR3 DNA reads as TGTGCCACCAGTGACGTATCCGGGACCGTCTACAATGAGCAGTTCTTC. Its translation is CATSDVSGTVYNEQFF.

The rearrangement links TRBV20-1 to TRBJ1-5, with TRBD1 as a possible D gene (5 bases). The V and J ends lost 0 bases and 6 bases respectively, with 15 bases between them. The germline gives CDR1 DFQATT, CDR2 SNEGSKA (reference sequence). The CDR3 is 15 amino acids. CDR3 loop: CSARDTSGGTQPQHF. Written as DNA, the CDR3 is TGCAGTGCTAGAGATACGTCGGGGGGGACTCAGCCCCAGCATTTT.

The chain is built from TRBV10-1 and TRBJ2-1; 7 bases agree with TRBD2. V shed 2 bases, J shed 7 bases, and the junction held 11 bases outside the gene matches. Germline values: CDR1 WNHNN, CDR2 SYGVQD (reference sequence). This CDR3 contains 16 residues. CDR3 DNA: TGCGCCAGCAGTGAGAGGGAAGCGGGGCCTAGTAATGAGCAGTTCTTC. It is translated as CASSEREAGPSNEQFF.

The rearrangement uses TRBV10-1 and TRBJ1-1; 10 bases are a match to TRBD1. The CDR3 length is 13 residues. Germline lookup yields CDR1 WNHNN and CDR2 SYGVQD (reference sequence). V dropped 7 bases and J dropped 4; count of bases not matched to a gene: 3. CDR3 sequence: CASKDRGSTEAFF. In nucleotides, the CDR3 is TGCGCCAGCAAGGACAGGGGGAGCACTGAAGCTTTCTTT.

The chain recombines TRBV12-3 or TRBV12-4 with TRBJ2-5; TRBD2 is a possible D gene (6 bases). The CDR3 sequence is 15 residues long. The V end was cut by 8 bases, the J end by 11 bases, with 27 bases between. The CDR3 loop reads CASGRDSPSYNEQYF. CDR3 in DNA: TGTGCCAGCGGACGGGACTCCCCCTCCTACAATGAGCAGTACTTC.

The chain uses TRBV20-1 and TRBJ1-4; 10 bases line up with TRBD1. The CDR3 length is 15 residues. Germline V gene data show CDR1 as DFQATT and CDR2 as SNEGSKA (reference sequence). V trimming: 1 base; J trimming: 5 bases; junction bases outside the gene matches: 4. The CDR3 DNA follows: TGCAGTGCTAGAGTTCCGGGACAGGGGAATGAAAAACTGTTTTTT. It encodes CSARVPGQGNEKLFF.

This clonotype appeared a few times. The chain joins TRBV12-3 or TRBV12-4 to TRBJ2-3; D gene uncertain. The V end was cut by 9 bases, the J end by 1 base, with 14 bases between. The CDR3 contains 14 residues. In DNA form, the CDR3 reads TGTGCCAGTCTAATCCCCTCGGGCACAGATACGCAGTATTTT. Translated: CASLIPSGTDTQYF.

The chain uses TRBV20-1 and TRBJ2-7, with 7 bases lining up with TRBD1. The germline CDR1 and CDR2 sequences are DFQATT and SNEGSKA (reference sequence). The V and J ends lost 0 bases and 4 bases, in that order; junction bases with no gene match: 0. There are 12 residues in the CDR3. The CDR3 DNA reads TGCAGTGCTAGAGAACAGGGGTACGAGCAGTACTTC. It codes for CSAREQGYEQYF.

The rearrangement links TRBV20-1 to TRBJ2-6, with a tentative D call TRBD2 (5 bases). Trimming shortened V by 4 bases and J by 0 bases, and 13 bases separated the two germline ends. CDR1 and CDR2 from the germline V gene are DFQATT and SNEGSKA (reference sequence). CDR3 length equals 16 residues. In DNA, the CDR3 is TGCAGTGCTATTGTGGCGGGTCCCTCTGGGGCCAACGTCCTGACTTTC. Translation: CSAIVAGPSGANVLTF.

This clonotype was seen repeatedly, ten times or more. The V call is TRBV12-3 or TRBV12-4, the J call TRBJ2-7; TRBD1 agrees at 12 bases. The CDR3 is 14 residues long. The J segment lost 7 bases and the V segment lost 5 bases, leaving 6 bases of the junction unmatched. The CDR3 reads CASSPGQGAGEQYF. As DNA, the CDR3 is TGTGCCAGCAGTCCGGGACAGGGGGCAGGGGAGCAGTACTTC.

The CDR3 nucleotides read TGTGCCAGCAGCTTAGGGCAGGTACTTTCCTACGAGCAGTACTTC. It specifies CASSLGQVLSYEQYF. The J gene is TRBJ2-7, the V gene TRBV7-6; D is uncertain. Germline V gene data show CDR1 as SGHVS and CDR2 as FNYEAQ. Trimming shortened V by 1 base and J by 1 base, and 11 bases separated the two germline ends. This CDR3 spans 15 amino acids.

To note about this clonotype: The junction does not match germline at one end; this may be a read error. The gene calls are TRBV18 and TRBJ1-5, with 8 bases that match TRBD1. The CDR3 extends over 16 amino acids. Germline V CDR1 and CDR2: KGHSH, LQKENI. The CDR3 DNA sequence: TGTGTCAGCTCACGGGACAGGTTAAATAGCAATCAGCCCCAGCATTTT. Translating gives CVSSRDRLNSNQPQHF.